A single T cell receptor beta chain is shown here with its context. Other DNA variants within this sample encode the same CDR3. This sample's time point: cycle 4 day 1 (C4D1), after less than 7 weeks of nivolumab. Each patient's relapse followed autologous stem cell transplantation, and brentuximab vedotin exposure varied. The ends were cut back, 3 bases at V and 6 bases at J, with 12 bases in the middle. From germline, CDR1 is SGDLS and CDR2 YYNGEE. This CDR3 is built from 14 residues. This entry comes from a study of PD-1 blockade in classical Hodgkin lymphoma. Profiling relied on immunoSEQ multiplex PCR, and the TCRdb table lists in-frame clones only, not all of them. This sample has just under 45,000 clones, with 66% found just once.

J is TRBJ2-2 and V is TRBV9, with D perhaps matching TRBD2 (6 bases). Source: peripheral blood mononuclear cells (PBMCs), taken before the fourth cycle of nivolumab. This sequence was found in a human donor with classical Hodgkin lymphoma. The CDR3 protein is CASSAEGLAGELFF. CDR3 bases: TGTGCCAGCAGCGCGGAGGGGCTAGCCGGGGAGCTGTTTTTT. Drawing the rest from reference TRBV9 and TRBJ2-2, the complete variable domain is DSGVTQTPKHLITATGQRVTLRCSPRSGDLSVYWYQQSLDQGLQFLIQYYNGEERAKGNILERFSAQQFPDLHSELNLSSLELGDSALYFCASSAEGLAGELFFGEGSRLTVL.